The TCR beta chain under discussion was sequenced for a study of CD8 T cells in ankylosing spondylitis. General observations from the study: A TCR beta motif made of about 8 highly homologous variants seemed typical of ankylosing spondylitis blood. Reports say disease-linked clones showed up significantly more in matched ankylosing spondylitis synovial fluid. Some motif variants were previously reported in reactive arthritis synovial fluid and blood.

As to this clonotype: Its antigen is as yet unknown.

TCRdb re-called the 5' RACE reads with MiXCR, one entry per CDR3 protein. The table includes a few hundred thousand distinct CDR3 sequences, about 16% detected once. Germline CDR1 reads SGHRS; CDR2 reads YFSETQ. This CDR3 region has 12 residues. V was trimmed by 3 bases and J by 5 bases, leaving 9 bases between them. V is TRBV5-1 and J is TRBJ2-7; D possibly corresponds to TRBD1 (5 bases). Sample: blood, either unsorted or a sorted T cell fraction (not recorded which). This sequence originates from a male donor with ankylosing spondylitis. The CDR3 region has the DNA TGCGCCAGCAGCTCAGGGCCAGACGAGCAGTACTTC. Protein product: CASSSGPDEQYF.